The sequence of this TCR beta chain was determined in a study of T cells in Graves' hyperthyroidism and ophthalmopathy. Isolation of PBMCs was performed on 10 ml fresh peripheral blood. The CDR3 totals 15 residues. Germline V gene sequence: CDR1 SGHAT, CDR2 FQNNGV. Deletions cut 5 bases from V and 4 bases from J, with 18 bases between. Ten or more counts support this clonotype. The antigen remains unidentified. TCR beta CDR3 regions were amplified from RNA. Researchers ran a first-round RT-PCR on the TCR CDR3 using the HTBI primer set. TCRdb ran MiXCR on the multiplex PCR reads and lists one entry per CDR3 protein. Of 270,000 or so distinct CDR3 sequences in the sample, about 25% are singletons; the top ten hold over 25%. Study-level points and caveats: Ophthalmopathy, which appeared later, was predicted by the model a median roughly 6.4 months before onset.

V usage is TRBV11-2 and J usage is TRBJ2-7, with D possibly matching TRBD2 (5 bases). Sequences were obtained from blood. This sequence was found in a man in his forties with Graves' hyperthyroidism that later progressed to Graves' ophthalmopathy. The CDR3 loop reads CASSPLGDSVYEQYF. The CDR3 DNA reads as TGTGCCAGCAGCCCCCTGGGAGATTCGGTATACGAGCAGTACTTC.